These T cell receptor beta chains were read from a single sample in a study of control samples from healthy donors and cancer patients. The assay was immunoSEQ multiplex PCR, and TCRdb's table has in-frame clones only and misses some. The table includes 150,000 to 200,000 clones, 75% to 95% detected once. The sequenced sample consisted of blood. These receptors all come from a woman aged 25 to 39 in good health. Both conserved end residues are trimmed from each CDR3. Fields, in order: V gene, CDR3 protein.

TRBV6-5 ASRLASGTQY
TRBV19 ASLDGYTEAF
TRBV19 ASSNRVSGNEQF
TRBV5-1 ASSLEGGVDEQF
TRBV5-5 ASSFSLADYNEQF
TRBV2 ASSGGETQY
TRBV6-2/TRBV6-3 ASSYSKGRETQY
TRBV2 ASSDGQVYEQY
TRBV9 ASSVEGGTDTQY
TRBV28 ASSLAGYEQY
TRBV29-1 SVEGHSTDTQY
TRBV28 ASRRGRNYSNQPQH
TRBV2 ASNGQGDTQY
TRBV11-1 ASSLYPGNTGELF
TRBV7-3 ASSLCGSSYNEQF
TRBV10-2 ASSERGAYEQY
TRBV6-5 ASSSPSYEQY
TRBV24-1 ATSDTLHPTGNQPQH
TRBV5-6 ASSLAGGFYEQY
TRBV5-5 ASSWDGFYEQY
TRBV6-1 ASSELETYGYT
TRBV25-1 ASSEPGTSGGEQY
TRBV3-1/TRBV3-2 ASSQALAGASSYEQY
TRBV19 ASSILSGSNQPQH
TRBV12-3/TRBV12-4 ASSSTGRDGYT
TRBV6-5 ASRRWDRGDEQF
TRBV9 ASSPRDTGELF
TRBV6-1 ASSARQGARGNTIY
TRBV3-1/TRBV3-2 ASSQGLTNQPQH
TRBV19 ASSISGSSYNEQF
TRBV5-1 ASSSGTGNQPQH
TRBV5-1 ASSPQGPNYGYT
TRBV6-4 ASSRTSGSHDTQY
TRBV6-5 ASKEQGSDTQY
TRBV5-5 ASSVDLNRGYEQY
TRBV27 ASSPWTGNTGELF
TRBV6-1 ASSERGSTDTQY
TRBV24-1 AGTGELF
TRBV4-2 ASSQDPRQGPTEAF
TRBV23-1 ASSQSLRQGEMNTEAF
TRBV10-1 ASSDRGQETQY
TRBV28 ASSFLGQTTGELF
TRBV28 ASSPGLAGVLEQF
TRBV18 ASSPATNEKLF
TRBV12-3/TRBV12-4 ASSFDGFNGYT
TRBV9 ASSADSNQPQH
TRBV10-2 ASSESRGEQY
TRBV4-3 ASSQGLAGVYEQY
TRBV20-1 SARGQNEQY
TRBV24-1 ATSDLGTGGPDTQY
TRBV7-9 ASGTENTEAF
TRBV6-2/TRBV6-3 ASSWGDTGELF
TRBV7-6 ASSLRTGGLYEQF
TRBV15 ATSRDGDRAYEQY
TRBV30 AWSPTGGTEAF
TRBV28 ASSLGGLAGGPAKNIQY
TRBV3-1/TRBV3-2 ASSQVTDTQY
TRBV19 ASSTRNTEAF
TRBV2 ASSERGSTGELF